This is a list of T cell receptor beta chains from one sample in a study of OX40 agonist ivuxolimab in advanced cancers. The assay was immunoSEQ multiplex PCR, and TCRdb's table has in-frame clones only and misses some. Among 40,000 to 60,000 clones, around 90% were seen once, and the ten largest hold approximately 2%. The sample here was CD4+ or CD8+ T cells sorted from blood, taken in a trial of the OX40 agonist ivuxolimab. These receptors were taken from an adult with an advanced solid tumor such as melanoma, head and neck, liver or kidney cancer. Both conserved end residues are part of each CDR3.

j_call v_call cdr3_length cdr3_aa
TRBJ1-5 TRBV21-1 17 CASTPDRGKDSNQPQHF
TRBJ1-1 TRBV11-2 14 CASSFGQGNTEAFF
TRBJ2-7 TRBV6-5 14 CASSRLLGAYEQYF
TRBJ2-7 TRBV25-1 15 CATPRQQIILLEQYF
TRBJ1-2 TRBV10-3 13 CAISPPSGGGYTF
TRBJ2-7 TRBV6-1 15 CASSEAGTGRYEQYF
TRBJ2-2 TRBV2 15 CASSGLAGGTGELFF
TRBJ1-1 TRBV29-1 12 CSVLLDGERAFF
TRBJ2-5 TRBV5-1 14 CASSLRGGQGTQYF
TRBJ1-2 TRBV7-9 14 CASSYQGAMNGYTF
TRBJ2-7 TRBV6-5 12 CASSRTGTEQYF
TRBJ2-5 TRBV7-6 14 CASSSVPGQGAGYF
TRBJ1-1 TRBV11-2 15 CASSLRPGQGTEAFF
TRBJ1-1 TRBV7-9 13 CASSLQKNTEAFF
TRBJ2-4 TRBV6-5 13 CASSYRAKNIQYF
TRBJ1-2 TRBV19 15 CASSIGQGAVYGYTF
TRBJ2-5 TRBV19 11 CASRRGETQYF
TRBJ2-5 TRBV5-1 15 CASSPWTGSQETQYF
TRBJ2-1 TRBV10-3 16 CATHQRAQTGGNEQFF
TRBJ2-1 TRBV19 15 CASSPRDRAGNEQFF
TRBJ2-4 TRBV5-1 16 CASSLGGAGGKNIQYF
TRBJ2-3 TRBV19 15 CASSITREAYYTQYF
TRBJ2-1 TRBV6-1 12 CASSPGQNEQLF
TRBJ2-1 TRBV6-4 13 CASSDSFLNEQFF
TRBJ2-4 TRBV4-2 18 CASSQDLGGRLAKNIQYF
TRBJ2-6 TRBV7-9 17 CASSPTGILSGANVLTF
TRBJ1-4 TRBV5-1 15 CASSASGTTAKKLFF
TRBJ2-1 TRBV27 16 CASSLSTGGAYNEQFF
TRBJ2-7 TRBV6-1 14 CASRPSSGTYEQYF
TRBJ2-3 TRBV27 16 CASSLAGIGPTDTQYF
TRBJ1-5 TRBV6-5 13 CASSYSGDQPQHF
TRBJ2-3 TRBV6-1 15 CASSEARGASYTQYF
TRBJ2-7 TRBV7-2 12 CASSPLGYEQYF
TRBJ1-1 TRBV6-1 13 CASSDSINTEAFF
TRBJ1-1 TRBV11-2 13 CASSLDVNTEAFF
TRBJ2-7 TRBV7-9 15 CASSSWTGGPYEQYF
TRBJ1-4 TRBV2 15 CASSESIGRNEKLFF
TRBJ2-7 TRBV9 14 CASSVWGSASRQYF
TRBJ2-3 TRBV4-1 13 CASSQRDTDTQYF
TRBJ2-3 TRBV29-1 12 CSVEVVADTQYF
TRBJ1-2 TRBV2 14 CASRGRDGDYGYTF
TRBJ2-3 TRBV10-3 19 CAIRQTPGRREGSEDTQYF
TRBJ1-1 TRBV5-1 15 CASSPTTGLNTEAFF
TRBJ2-3 TRBV5-1 16 CASSTNRDGNTDTQYF
TRBJ2-7 TRBV2 13 CASGTSGSNEQYF
TRBJ1-4 TRBV25-1 15 CASETGVATNEKLFF
TRBJ1-1 TRBV5-4 16 CASSLAGIDRNTEAFF
TRBJ2-5 TRBV6-6 13 CASSSGGRETQYF
TRBJ1-2 TRBV6-5 14 CASKPDREGYGYTF
TRBJ1-5 TRBV6-4 14 CASSVEISNQPQHF
TRBJ1-2 TRBV19 17 CASSFNPSNGRNYGYTF
TRBJ1-5 TRBV6-1 15 CASSEAAGTDQPQHF
TRBJ2-5 TRBV9 11 CASSPGETQYF
TRBJ2-5 TRBV6-6 14 CASSYGQFQETQYF
TRBJ1-5 TRBV2 12 CASSDSNQPQHF
TRBJ2-3 TRBV9 14 CASSVSTSTDTQYF
TRBJ1-1 TRBV7-9 14 CASSFDRVRGEAFF
TRBJ1-1 TRBV6-5 14 CASSVNRGYTEAFF